This TCR beta chain was sequenced during a study of blood T cell repertoires in COVID-19. Background on the study: Whether acute or convalescent, the COVID-19 samples came from the United States, Italy and Spain. In each case, the material was cDNA or gDNA derived from T cells, B-cell-depleted T cells, or PBMCs.

Germline loops: CDR1 MNHEY, CDR2 SMNVEV (reference sequence). Trimming took 5 bases from V and 7 from J, leaving 14 bases between them. This CDR3 is built from 13 residues. The method was immunoSEQ multiplex PCR; TCRdb's version includes in-frame clones alone and lacks a portion of them. The data contain about 70,000 clones, 75% to 90% of them singletons. The rearrangement links TRBV27 to TRBJ1-2; D not resolved. Specimen: peripheral blood. The receptor was isolated from a man at least 80 years old with acute or convalescent COVID-19. CDR3 in DNA: TGTGCCAGCAGTCCCCTAACGGGTTCTGGCTACACCTTC. Its translation: CASSPLTGSGYTF.